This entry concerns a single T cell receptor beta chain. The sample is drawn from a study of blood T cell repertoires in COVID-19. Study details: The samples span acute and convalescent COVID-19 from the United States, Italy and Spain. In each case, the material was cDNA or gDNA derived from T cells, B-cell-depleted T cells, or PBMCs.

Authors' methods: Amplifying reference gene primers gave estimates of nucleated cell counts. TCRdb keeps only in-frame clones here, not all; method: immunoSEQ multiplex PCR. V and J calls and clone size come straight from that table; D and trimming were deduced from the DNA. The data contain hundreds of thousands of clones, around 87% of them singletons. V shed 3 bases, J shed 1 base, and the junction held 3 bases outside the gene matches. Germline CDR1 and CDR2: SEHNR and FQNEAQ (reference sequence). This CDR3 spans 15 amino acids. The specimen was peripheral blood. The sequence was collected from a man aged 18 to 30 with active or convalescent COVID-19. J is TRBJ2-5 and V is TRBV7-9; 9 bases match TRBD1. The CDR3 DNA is TGTGCCAGCAGCTTGGGGACAGGGACCCAAGAGACCCAGTACTTC. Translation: CASSLGTGTQETQYF.